This record concerns one T cell receptor beta chain sequence. Its antigen is not known. Identification of naive CD8+ T cells rested on CD45RO-CCR7+CD27+CD95- status. Germline CDR1 is MNHEY and CDR2 is SVGEGT. The CDR3 covers 17 residues. These data come from a study of CXCR3-negative and CXCR3-positive naive CD8 T cells. Findings and limits, study-wide: Memory CD8+ cells had much lower diversity, and both naive subsets had comparably high diversity.

5' RACE with UMI labels generated the TRB cDNA libraries. TCRdb reprocessed the 5' RACE reads and keeps a single row for each CDR3 protein, giving no DNA. This repertoire comprises 50,000 to 55,000 distinct CDR3 sequences; its ten largest clones make up approximately 1.5%. The TCR comes from a human donor in good health. Some clones in this sample may be carry-over from other donors' samples. The chain recombines TRBV6-2 or TRBV6-3 with TRBJ2-2; the D gene TCRdb calls, TRBD2, cannot be checked with no DNA. The sample taken for sequencing was naive CXCR3- CD8+ T cells from blood. Regarding subset: CD45RO-CCR7+CD27+CD95- naive CD8+ T cells lacking CXCR3 (TNR3-). CDR3 amino acids: CASSYDMGGPWTGELFF.